This TCR beta chain was observed in a study of blood T cell repertoires in COVID-19. V gave up 1 base and J gave up 0 bases, with 3 bases separating them. The CDR3 sequence is 13 residues long. Ages ranged from about 18 to 89 years, with residence in about 24 US areas. Participant reports of clinical history set cohort assignment. Here immunoSEQ multiplex PCR was the method, and the copy in TCRdb shows in-frame clones only, minus some. The sample has around 290,000 clones; more than 75% are singletons. The receptor was isolated from a woman in her sixties in a cohort exposed to, infected with or recovered from COVID-19 (not recorded which). Sequencing was done on a sample of PBMCs or T cells enriched from blood (not recorded which). The rearrangement uses TRBV12-3 or TRBV12-4 and TRBJ1-1, with unresolved D. In nucleotides, the CDR3 is TGTGCCAGCAGTTTAGTAGTGAACACTGAAGCTTTCTTT. It translates to CASSLVVNTEAFF.